This T cell receptor beta chain was recovered during a study of technical replicates of blood from a few donors (dated by TCRdb to 2016 to 2017). Relative to germline, V is 5 bases shorter and J is 1 base shorter, with 8 bases between their ends. Based on the germline V gene, the CDR1 and CDR2 sequences are MNHEY and SVGAGI. The CDR3 sequence holds 13 residues, the cysteine and phenylalanine included. The sequence is cut down to CDR3 DNA, 39 bases in frame from base 1. On this clone itself: Its target antigen remains unknown. No base qualities exist here, and no much larger clone lies one base off it.

The library relied on the immunoSEQ multiplex PCR assay. TCRdb limited this immuneACCESS table to in-frame rearrangements with V and J called. A share of clones is missing; checked studies link under half to unresolved V genes, and the rest is unexplained. The sample has tens of thousands of clones on record, around 97% of them singletons. Jointly, the top ten make up 0.35% to 0.45% of the sample. The chain couples TRBV6-5 to TRBJ1-1; a tentative D call is TRBD1 (5 bases match). The source is a human donor in good health. Sequenced sample: T cells isolated from PBMCs. In nucleotides, the sequence is TGTGCCAGCAGTCTAACAGGGAACACTGAAGCTTTCTTT. Its protein is CASSLTGNTEAFF.